This TCR beta chain appears in the sequencing data of a study of blood T cells in healthy people across ages. Germline values: CDR1 MDHEN, CDR2 SYDVKM. The CDR3 runs 13 residues. With 7 bases removed from V and 1 base from J, the gap between germline ends came to 10 bases. The authors ran a second PCR of 7 to 11 cycles using a sample-barcoded 5' primer and a J-beta primer mix. TCRdb called the 5' RACE reads again in MiXCR, with one record for every CDR3 protein. The sample carries hundreds of thousands of distinct CDR3 sequences, roughly three fifths recorded once. This clonotype originated in a man aged 35-49 years in good health. Material for sequencing was blood. The J gene is TRBJ2-5, the V gene TRBV28; D is undetermined. CDR3 sequence: CASIIGFQETQYF. Written as DNA, the CDR3 is TGTGCCAGCATTATAGGGTTCCAAGAGACCCAGTACTTC. The complete variable domain, with remaining parts taken from reference TRBV28 and TRBJ2-5, reads DVKVTQSSRYLVKRTGEKVFLECVQDMDHENMFWYRQDPGLGLRLIYFSYDVKMKEKGDIPEGYSVSREKKERFSLILESASTNQTSMYLCASIIGFQETQYFGPGTRLLVL.